One sample yielded the 13 T cell receptor beta chains listed below, sequenced in a study of response to subunit inactivated influenza vaccine. Each CDR3 protein gets one entry after TCRdb re-called the RT-PCR reads with MiXCR. The profile shows around 570,000 distinct CDR3 sequences, 10% to 12% of them singletons. This sample was shared with a second study, whose subject was T cells expressing NK-cell markers. Turning to that study: TCR beta cDNA was generated via 5'RACE template switching incorporating UMIs.

Here the sequenced sample was PBMCs from blood, taken on the day of vaccination. The receptors shown here come from a man aged 50 to 59 who received an inactivated influenza vaccine.

This chain joins TRBV3-1 and TRBJ2-2; 8 nucleotides agree with TRBD2. Germline V lookup: CDR1 LGHDT, CDR2 YNNKEL (reference sequence). Unmatched junction bases numbered 7, after V lost 11 bases and J lost 2 bases. The CDR3 has 14 amino acids. Here the CDR3 DNA reads TGTGCCTCCTCCGCGGGGGGAAACACCGGGGAGCTGTTTTTT. This sequence encodes CASSAGGNTGELFF. The entire variable domain, with the rest obtained from reference TRBV3-1 and TRBJ2-2, is as follows: DTAVSQTPKYLVTQMGNDKSIKCEQNLGHDTMYWYKQDSKKFLKIMFSYNNKELIINETVPNRFSPKSPDKAHLNLHINSLELGDSAVYFCASSAGGNTGELFFGEGSRLTVL.

The V gene is TRBV29-1, the J gene TRBJ2-7; 9 positions match TRBD1. V shed 7 bases, J shed 6 bases, and the junction held 10 bases outside the gene matches. CDR3 size: 13 residues. CDR1 SQVTM and CDR2 ANQGSEA come from the germline V gene. The CDR3 DNA reads TGCAGCGCGGGACCGGGACAGGGTGTCGAGCAGTACTTC. Amino acid sequence: CSAGPGQGVEQYF.

This clonotype was seen a handful of times. This chain joins TRBV24-1 and TRBJ2-1; no reliable D call. Germline-derived CDR1 and CDR2 are KGHDR and SFDVKD. Trimming left V 3 bases short and J 10 bases short, with 18 bases between. CDR3 size: 15 residues. The CDR3 DNA reads as TGTGCCACCAGTGATCCCCTGGAGATGGGTGGGGAGCAGTTCTTC. Residues: CATSDPLEMGGEQFF.

There are a few counts of this clonotype. V is TRBV6-2 or TRBV6-3 and J is TRBJ2-7; 8 bases fit TRBD2. The V segment lost 5 bases and the J segment 2 bases; nucleotides outside the gene matches: 14. In germline, CDR1 is MNHEY, CDR2 SVGEGT. The CDR3 loop spans 17 amino acids. The CDR3: CASSPRLAPIRPYEQYF. CDR3 nucleotide sequence: TGTGCCAGCAGTCCCAGACTAGCGCCAATCCGTCCCTACGAGCAGTACTTC.

A few counts support this clonotype. V and J are TRBV20-1 and TRBJ2-7, with D tentatively TRBD1 or TRBD2 (6 bases each). The ends were cut back, 3 bases at V and 4 bases at J, with 16 bases in the middle. Germline lookup yields CDR1 DFQATT and CDR2 SNEGSKA (reference sequence). The CDR3 runs to 14 residues. CDR3: CSASPRSGAYEQYF. The CDR3 DNA is TGCAGTGCTAGTCCTAGGTCGGGGGCTTACGAGCAGTACTTC.

This clonotype showed up many times. This sequence joins TRBV5-1 and TRBJ2-2; D possibly corresponds to TRBD2 (5 bases). This CDR3 contains 14 residues. V dropped 4 bases and J dropped 1 base, with 8 bases sitting between them. The germline gives CDR1 SGHRS, CDR2 YFSETQ. The CDR3 loop reads CASSPGENTGELFF. Here the CDR3 DNA reads TGCGCCAGCAGCCCCGGGGAGAACACCGGGGAGCTGTTTTTT.

In this sample, this clonotype turned up a few times. An end of the junction does not agree with germline; a read error may underlie this. The chain couples TRBV14 to TRBJ2-2; 7 bases fit TRBD2. The germline V gene encodes CDR1 SGHDN and CDR2 FVKESK. CDR3 size: 17 residues. As DNA, the CDR3 is TGTGCCAGCAGCAAAGACAGCGCGGGAGCGATCACCGGGGAGCTGTTTTTT. Translated: CASSKDSAGAITGELFF. Drawing the rest from reference TRBV14 and TRBJ2-2, the complete variable domain is EAGVTQFPSHSVIEKGQTVTLRCDPISGHDNLYWYRRVMGKEIKFLLHFVKESKQDESGMPNNRFLAERTGGTYSTLKVQPAELEDSGVYFCASSKDSAGAITGELFFGEGSRLTVL.

This clonotype was picked up a small number of times. This chain links TRBV5-1 with TRBJ2-2; tentative D call: TRBD1 (6 bases). V was trimmed by 0 bases and J by 4 bases, leaving 13 bases between them. This CDR3 has 16 residues. Germline V gene lookup returns CDR1 SGHRS and CDR2 YFSETQ. CDR3 sequence reads: CASSLGAGVLTGELFF. The CDR3 bases are TGCGCCAGCAGCTTGGGGGCAGGGGTCCTCACCGGGGAGCTGTTTTTT.

This clonotype has just a few counts. The J gene is TRBJ2-3, the V gene TRBV28, with D possibly being TRBD1 (7 bases). This CDR3 region has 16 residues. V gave up 3 bases and J gave up 2 bases, with 15 bases separating them. Germline V gene sequence: CDR1 MDHEN, CDR2 SYDVKM. The CDR3: CASSFRRGPFTDTQYF. CDR3 DNA sequence: TGTGCCAGCAGTTTTAGGAGGGGGCCGTTCACAGATACGCAGTATTTT.

In its sample, this clonotype was seen a few times. Here the CDR3 DNA reads TGCGCCAGCAGCCCGGGGACTAGCGGGAGGGTGGGGCAGTTCTTC. It translates to CASSPGTSGRVGQFF. V and J are TRBV4-3 and TRBJ2-1; TRBD2 matches 16 bases. CDR1 and CDR2 from the germline V gene are LGHNA and YSLEER. With V trimmed by 4 bases and J by 12 bases, 6 bases remained unmatched. This CDR3 is 15 amino acids long.

The table lists this clonotype with a count of one. The chain recombines TRBV7-9 with TRBJ2-6, with a tentative D call TRBD1 (6 bases). CDR1 and CDR2 from the germline V gene are SEHNR and FQNEAQ (reference sequence). With 0 bases removed from V and 1 base from J, the gap between germline ends came to 7 bases. The CDR3 covers 16 residues. CDR3 DNA sequence: TGTGCCAGCAGCTTAGCAGGGGGTTCTGGGGCCAACGTCCTGACTTTC. Translated, it gives CASSLAGGSGANVLTF.

The V and J genes are TRBV7-9 and TRBJ2-2, with 9 bases lining up with TRBD2. The V gene's germline CDR1 is SEHNR and CDR2 FQNEAQ (reference sequence). Trimming cost V 2 bases and J 4 bases; bases outside gene matches: 5. The CDR3 is 16 amino acids. CDR3 sequence: CASSLLLAGRTGELFF. CDR3 in DNA: TGTGCCAGCAGCTTACTACTAGCGGGTCGCACCGGGGAGCTGTTTTTT.

This clonotype was seen a few times. The J gene is TRBJ2-7, the V gene TRBV20-1, with 9 bases identical to TRBD1. This CDR3 has 13 amino acids. Looked up from germline, CDR1 is DFQATT and CDR2 is SNEGSKA (reference sequence). Unmatched junction bases numbered 7, after V lost 7 bases and J lost 3 bases. CDR3 nucleotides: TGCAGTGGTGGACAGGGGTTCATCTACGAGCAGTACTTC. Its translation is CSGGQGFIYEQYF.